A selection of T cell receptor beta chains follows, all from one sample in a study of blood T cells in healthy people across ages. One entry per CDR3 protein results from TCRdb running MiXCR on the 5' RACE reads. The table lists 540,000 or so distinct CDR3 sequences, roughly 43% of them singletons. The specimen was blood. These receptors were obtained from a man older than 75 in good health. CDR3s include the opening cysteine and the closing phenylalanine or tryptophan. The order of the fields is D gene, V gene, CDR3 length, CDR3 protein. D genes are given only for firm matches.

>NA|TRBV10-3|14
CAIKGPQTYNEQFF
>TRBD1|TRBV6-6|13
CASTDRGGTEAFF
>TRBD1|TRBV6-6|15
CASSYSGQGAAEQFF
>TRBD1|TRBV9|14
CASSVAGQAYGYTF
>TRBD1|TRBV18|15
CASSPGQGAEEKLFF
>NA|TRBV7-9|15
CASSPQAQKNTEAFF
>TRBD2|TRBV12-3/TRBV12-4|17
CASSLAHSGGALDTQYF
>NA|TRBV20-1|13
CSARDLGSSIQYF
>NA|TRBV11-2|15
CASSLEMATNEKLFF
>NA|TRBV18|15
CASSLDRQDLGGYTF
>TRBD1|TRBV6-2/TRBV6-3|14
CASTYDRGSYEQYF
>NA|TRBV24-1|10
CATSDYEQYF
>NA|TRBV20-1|14
CSAGVSGAWTPLHF
>NA|TRBV6-6|14
CASSSDRQNTEAFF
>TRBD2|TRBV30|16
CAWSVGGVGAVDTQYF
>TRBD1|TRBV9|15
CASSAGTGNNSPPHF
>TRBD2|TRBV29-1|13
CSVESGGGVEQYF
>TRBD1|TRBV20-1|14
CSARTGVSTGELFF
>NA|TRBV20-1|13
CSARPSWTTGYTF
>TRBD1|TRBV6-5|16
CASSATDRAFNSPLHF
>TRBD2|TRBV20-1|18
CSARGRLAGGLDTGELFF
>TRBD1|TRBV9|15
CASSVEGQGTYEQYF
>NA|TRBV27|14
CASSSWGPQETQYF
>NA|TRBV4-3|20
CASSQDSRRTGGPTNEKLFF
>NA|TRBV4-1|13
CASSQVINEKLFF
>NA|TRBV30|12
CAATGGLTEAFF
>TRBD1|TRBV6-5|15
CASSRDRGPAYEQYF
>TRBD1|TRBV7-9|19
CASSLVSGQGALWSGEQYF
>NA|TRBV6-1|14
CASTSGGSYNEQFF
>NA|TRBV20-1|14
CSARRQSSTDTQYF
>NA|TRBV5-1|16
CASSLTGGAGNEKLFF
>NA|TRBV7-9|15
CASSFGSSLGEKLFF
>TRBD2|TRBV5-6|19
CASSAWDRVRTSGYNERFF
>TRBD1|TRBV7-2|16
CASSLAAGQGFYEQYF
>TRBD1|TRBV11-3|15
CASSSGQGWNTEAFF
>NA|TRBV20-1|11
CSASGLGEQYF
>TRBD1|TRBV5-6|15
CASSPGTGTLDTQYF
>NA|TRBV20-1|15
CSAPAVGYGTDTQYF
>NA|TRBV25-1|13
CASSAWSNYEQYF
>TRBD2|TRBV20-1|15
CSARDAGVGVNEQFF
>NA|TRBV7-9|19
CASSLAAGIIDSKGHGYTF
>NA|TRBV29-1|13
CSTQWSGAYGYTF
>NA|TRBV30|14
CAWTQGTPNAEAFF
>NA|TRBV29-1|16
CSVEDLASYRQETQFF
>NA|TRBV4-2|15
CASSQDSPRTDTQYF
>TRBD1|TRBV5-5|15
CASSLLRDRAYEQYF
>TRBD2|TRBV20-1|14
CSAHTFSGRNEQFF
>TRBD1|TRBV10-3|16
CAISESGTGATDEQYF
>NA|TRBV20-1|14
CSASPPALYDEQYF
>NA|TRBV12-3/TRBV12-4|11
CASSDIDIQYF
>TRBD1|TRBV7-7|15
CASSPRQGPYNEQFF
>TRBD2|TRBV7-2|16
CASSQLAGAPKNTQYF
>NA|TRBV6-2/TRBV6-3|14
CASSPTWFPDTQYF
>NA|TRBV7-8|16
CASSKTGLANTGELFF
>NA|TRBV12-3/TRBV12-4|14
CASSPSRGTQPQHF
>TRBD1|TRBV5-1|14
CASSGPTGSHEQYF
>TRBD2|TRBV20-1|16
CSASTLSGRNYNEQFF
>NA|TRBV20-1|13
CSARKGDNEKLFF
>TRBD1|TRBV27|13
CASGHTGVQPQHF
>NA|TRBV18|13
CASQTGTWETQYF